There are many counts of the clone carrying this T cell receptor (beta chain). What it binds is not known. A single record per CDR3 protein comes from TCRdb applying MiXCR to the reads. The data show almost 500,000 distinct CDR3 sequences, 10% to 12% seen once. This sample was taken from a study of T cell repertoires in cytomegalovirus infection. Background on the study: It was the public TCR beta signatures that indicated both CMV infection and matching HLA type. General observations from the study: Carriage of CMV together with the relevant HLA was identifiable through cumulative public TCR beta family frequency. Dominating the ex vivo response were HLA-C-restricted CMV-specific TCR beta clonotypes.

Trimming removed 7 bases from V and 9 bases from J, with 10 bases in between. CDR3 size: 12 residues. Germline V lookup: CDR1 MNHEY, CDR2 SVGEGT. Source material: PBMCs. The chain employs TRBV6-2 or TRBV6-3 and TRBJ1-6, with D maybe TRBD1 (5 bases). The TCR sequence derives from a human donor in good health (CMV status not recorded). Some clones in this sample may be carry-over from other donors' samples. The CDR3 loop is CASNFRGSPLHF. DNA of the CDR3: TGTGCCAGCAATTTTAGGGGTTCACCCCTCCACTTT.